This T cell receptor beta chain was captured by sequencing in a study of beta chain features in type 1 diabetes. For the study at large: Investigators examined some 100,000,000 sorted cells across all samples. Whole-study results and caveats: People with Type 1 diabetes carried modestly yet significantly shorter TCRB CDR3s in all four CD4+ subsets. The analysis here could not establish whether HLA type shapes TCRB rearrangement.

Reverse transcribing all isolated RNA meant expressed TCRB transcripts were sequenced. Using immunoSEQ multiplex PCR, the repertoire was profiled, and TCRdb retains in-frame clones only, with some absent. Of about 290,000 clones listed, under 8.5% were seen once; the top ten hold approximately 1%. This clone was counted a few times. The antigen is not known. One heparinised blood draw, averaging roughly 110 mL, came from each donor. The junction had 10 bases not matched to a gene; V was cut back by 4 bases and J by 6 bases. This CDR3 is built from 15 residues. Germline CDR1 KGHSH, CDR2 LQKENI. The V gene is TRBV18, the J gene TRBJ1-2; 8 nucleotides line up with TRBD1. This TCR derives from a young woman in good health. The sequenced sample consisted of central memory CD4+ T cells from blood. CDR3 amino acids: CASSHPDRAVDGYTF. CDR3 in DNA: TGTGCCAGCTCACACCCGGACAGGGCAGTCGATGGCTACACCTTC.